This note documents a single TCR beta chain sequence. Its target is not known. These data come from a study of beta chain features in type 1 diabetes. Expressed TCRB transcripts were sequenced because the entire RNA isolate underwent reverse transcription. It was found that naive, central memory and regulatory T cell samples averaged around 3.7 million reads. The data were produced by immunoSEQ multiplex PCR, yet TCRdb's version contains in-frame clones alone and is incomplete. This table has just under 150,000 clones, roughly an eighth appearing once. The study's findings and limits: Moderate but significant shortening of TCRB CDR3s was recorded in all four CD4+ subsets from Type 1 diabetes patients.

CDR3 length: 15 residues. The ends lost 2 bases at V and 0 bases at J; junction bases unmatched: 3. The germline gives CDR1 LGHNA, CDR2 YNFKEQ. This chain links TRBV4-2 with TRBJ2-7; 8 nucleotides match TRBD2. This TCR came from a man younger than 35 with type 1 diabetes. The sequencing input was central memory CD4+ T cells from blood. In DNA form, the CDR3 reads TGTGCCAGCAGCCAAATTAGCGGGGACTCCTACGAGCAGTACTTC. It translates to CASSQISGDSYEQYF.